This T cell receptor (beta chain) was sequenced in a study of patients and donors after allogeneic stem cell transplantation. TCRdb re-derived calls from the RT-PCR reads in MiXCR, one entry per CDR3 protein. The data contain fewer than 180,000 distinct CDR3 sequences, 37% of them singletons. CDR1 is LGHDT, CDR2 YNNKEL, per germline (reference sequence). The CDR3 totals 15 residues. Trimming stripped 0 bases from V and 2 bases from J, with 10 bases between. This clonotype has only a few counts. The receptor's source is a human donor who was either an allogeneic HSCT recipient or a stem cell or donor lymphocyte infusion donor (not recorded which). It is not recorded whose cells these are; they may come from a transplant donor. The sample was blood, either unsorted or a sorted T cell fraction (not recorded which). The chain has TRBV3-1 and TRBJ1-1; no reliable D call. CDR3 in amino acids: CASSQDGQPNTEAFF. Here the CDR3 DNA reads TGTGCCAGCAGCCAAGATGGGCAGCCAAACACTGAAGCTTTCTTT.